These T cell receptor beta chains were read from a single sample in a study of blood T cell dynamics during melanoma immunotherapy. Libraries were prepared by immunoSEQ multiplex PCR; TCRdb keeps only in-frame clonotypes and omits some of them. The data contain roughly 14,000 clones, more than 75% of them seen just once; the ten biggest clones take up around 6%. The material was blood, obtained from a patient treated with checkpoint blockade. The origin of the receptors is a human donor with melanoma. Each CDR3 is given with its conserved first and last residue. Each record gives: J gene, D gene, V gene, clone size, CDR3 protein, CDR3 DNA. The D gene is left open where the match is weak. Clone size is stated in some rows and not others, as once, few, many or a class when expanded.

j_call: TRBJ1-6
d_call: TRBD1
v_call: TRBV5-6
clone_size: NA
cdr3_aa: CASSPAGQEINSPLHF
cdr3_nt: TGTGCCAGCAGCCCGGCGGGACAGGAGATTAATTCACCCCTCCACTTT

j_call: TRBJ2-1
d_call: TRBD2
v_call: TRBV7-9
clone_size: once
cdr3_aa: CASSLASGGEDEQFF
cdr3_nt: TGTGCCAGCAGCTTAGCTAGCGGGGGGGAAGATGAGCAGTTCTTC

j_call: TRBJ1-1
d_call: NA
v_call: TRBV5-1
clone_size: NA
cdr3_aa: CASSLGGSGNTEAFF
cdr3_nt: TGCGCCAGCAGCTTGGGAGGGTCTGGGAACACTGAAGCTTTCTTT

j_call: TRBJ1-6
d_call: NA
v_call: TRBV6-6
clone_size: few
cdr3_aa: CASSYDEGNSPLHF
cdr3_nt: TGTGCCAGCAGTTACGATGAGGGGAATTCACCCCTCCACTTT

j_call: TRBJ2-7
d_call: NA
v_call: TRBV6-5
clone_size: few
cdr3_aa: CASSYSGTVTNEQYF
cdr3_nt: TGTGCCAGCAGTTACTCGGGAACAGTAACCAACGAGCAGTACTTC

j_call: TRBJ1-2
d_call: NA
v_call: TRBV5-1
clone_size: NA
cdr3_aa: CASSPEGSGYTF
cdr3_nt: TGCGCCAGCAGCCCGGAGGGGTCTGGCTACACCTTC

j_call: TRBJ1-3
d_call: NA
v_call: TRBV7-2
clone_size: NA
cdr3_aa: CASSPTLGARGNTIYF
cdr3_nt: TGTGCCAGCAGCCCGACTCTGGGGGCGAGGGGAAACACCATATATTTT

j_call: TRBJ2-7
d_call: NA
v_call: TRBV5-1
clone_size: few
cdr3_aa: CASRGYGSSREAGEQYF
cdr3_nt: TGCGCCAGCAGAGGGTATGGCTCCTCAAGGGAGGCGGGCGAGCAGTACTTC

j_call: TRBJ1-1
d_call: NA
v_call: TRBV27
clone_size: NA
cdr3_aa: CASSLTVNTEAFF
cdr3_nt: TGTGCCAGCAGTTTGACAGTGAACACTGAAGCTTTCTTT

j_call: TRBJ1-1
d_call: NA
v_call: TRBV6-5
clone_size: NA
cdr3_aa: CASGPNTEAFF
cdr3_nt: TGTGCCAGCGGGCCCAACACTGAAGCTTTCTTT

j_call: TRBJ1-5
d_call: TRBD1
v_call: TRBV18
clone_size: NA
cdr3_aa: CASSRTGGGNQPQHF
cdr3_nt: TGTGCCAGCTCTCGAACAGGGGGCGGAAATCAGCCCCAGCATTTT

j_call: TRBJ2-3
d_call: TRBD1
v_call: TRBV6-6
clone_size: NA
cdr3_aa: CASSYLTGTDTQYF
cdr3_nt: TGTGCCAGCAGTTACCTGACAGGGACAGATACGCAGTATTTT

j_call: TRBJ2-2
d_call: NA
v_call: TRBV18
clone_size: NA
cdr3_aa: CASSRDSTGELFF
cdr3_nt: TGTGCCAGCTCGCGGGACAGCACCGGGGAGCTGTTTTTT

j_call: TRBJ2-5
d_call: TRBD1
v_call: TRBV2
clone_size: NA
cdr3_aa: CASSELGQTRDTQYF
cdr3_nt: TGTGCCAGCAGTGAACTGGGACAGACAAGAGACACCCAGTACTTC

j_call: TRBJ2-7
d_call: NA
v_call: TRBV5-1
clone_size: NA
cdr3_aa: CASMATGSPYEQYF
cdr3_nt: TGCGCCAGCATGGCGACGGGCAGTCCCTACGAGCAGTACTTC

j_call: TRBJ2-5
d_call: NA
v_call: TRBV7-9
clone_size: NA
cdr3_aa: CASSPTARQQETQYF
cdr3_nt: TGTGCCAGCAGCCCGACGGCGAGACAGCAAGAGACCCAGTACTTC

j_call: TRBJ1-5
d_call: NA
v_call: TRBV19
clone_size: NA
cdr3_aa: CASSGDSNQPQHF
cdr3_nt: TGTGCCAGTAGTGGGGATAGCAATCAGCCCCAGCATTTT

j_call: TRBJ1-1
d_call: NA
v_call: TRBV6-4
clone_size: NA
cdr3_aa: CASSDTMNTEAFF
cdr3_nt: TGTGCCAGCAGTGACACCATGAACACTGAAGCTTTCTTT

j_call: TRBJ1-6
d_call: NA
v_call: TRBV2
clone_size: few
cdr3_aa: CASSIDRPAYNSPLHF
cdr3_nt: TGTGCCAGCAGCATCGACAGGCCGGCCTATAATTCACCCCTCCACTTT

j_call: TRBJ2-6
d_call: TRBD2
v_call: TRBV19
clone_size: few
cdr3_aa: CASRAGGNSGANVLTF
cdr3_nt: TGTGCCAGTAGAGCCGGGGGGAATTCTGGGGCCAACGTCCTGACTTTC

j_call: TRBJ2-7
d_call: NA
v_call: TRBV7-2
clone_size: NA
cdr3_aa: CASSLGRGYEQYF
cdr3_nt: TGTGCCAGCAGCTTAGGCAGGGGCTACGAGCAGTACTTC

j_call: TRBJ2-2
d_call: NA
v_call: TRBV5-1
clone_size: once
cdr3_aa: CASSLILANTGELFF
cdr3_nt: TGCGCCAGCAGCTTGATACTGGCGAACACCGGGGAGCTGTTTTTT

j_call: TRBJ2-5
d_call: TRBD1
v_call: TRBV5-6
clone_size: NA
cdr3_aa: CASSSGQGRETQYF
cdr3_nt: TGTGCCAGCAGCTCGGGACAGGGGAGAGAGACCCAGTACTTC